This T cell receptor beta chain was captured by sequencing in a study of PD-L1 blockade in urothelial cancer. In the study overall: Analysis of blood occurred 3 weeks (second dose) and 6 weeks after treatment start. Peripheral blood specimens exhibited a median yield of about 140,000 T cells. Study-level points and caveats: Tumor-associated TCR clones expanded more in blood at 3 weeks in patients with durable benefit.

Time point meaning: peripheral blood 6 weeks after treatment start. To note about this clone: Antigen unknown.

Method: immunoSEQ multiplex PCR; TCRdb's copy keeps in-frame clones and lacks some. The sample yields about 130,000 clones, about 83% seen once. The length of the CDR3 is 15 residues. CDR1 is SGDLS and CDR2 is YYNGEE in the germline V gene. The V segment lost 5 bases and the J segment 9 bases; nucleotides outside the gene matches: 11. The sample here was PBMCs, taken around atezolizumab (anti-PD-L1) treatment. This sequence joins TRBV9 and TRBJ2-1, with 10 bases aligning to TRBD2. The clonotype originates from a man over 45 with urothelial cancer. CDR3 region: CASSRHSSGRAEQFF. The DNA of the CDR3 is TGTGCCAGCAGTCGTCACTCTAGCGGGAGAGCTGAGCAGTTCTTC.